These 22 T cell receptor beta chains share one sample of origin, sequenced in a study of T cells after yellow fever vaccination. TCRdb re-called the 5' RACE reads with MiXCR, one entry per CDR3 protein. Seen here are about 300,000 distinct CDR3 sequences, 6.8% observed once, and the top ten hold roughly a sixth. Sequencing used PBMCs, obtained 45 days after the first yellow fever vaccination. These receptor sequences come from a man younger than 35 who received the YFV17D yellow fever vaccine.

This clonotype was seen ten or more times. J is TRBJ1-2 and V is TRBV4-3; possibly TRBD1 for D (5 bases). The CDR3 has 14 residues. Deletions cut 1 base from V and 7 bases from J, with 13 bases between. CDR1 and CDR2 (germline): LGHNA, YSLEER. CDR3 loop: CASSQGTGPGGYTF. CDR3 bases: TGCGCCAGCAGCCAAGGAACAGGTCCGGGTGGCTACACCTTC.

CDR3 loop: CASSFQGPSPLHF. CDR3 sequence (DNA): TGTGCCAGCAGTTTTCAGGGACCGTCACCCCTCCACTTT. V usage is TRBV28 and J usage is TRBJ1-6, with a tentative D call TRBD1 (5 bases). Germline CDR1 and CDR2: MDHEN and SYDVKM. This CDR3 has 13 amino acids. V was cut by 3 bases and J by 10 bases, with 10 bases left in between.

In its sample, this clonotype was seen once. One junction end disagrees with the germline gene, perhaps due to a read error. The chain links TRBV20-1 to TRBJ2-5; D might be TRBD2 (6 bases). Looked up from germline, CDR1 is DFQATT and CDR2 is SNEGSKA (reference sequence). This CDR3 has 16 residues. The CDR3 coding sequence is TGCTGTGCTAGAGACCCCCGACAGATGGGAGCGGGGACCCAGTACTTC. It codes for CCARDPRQMGAGTQYF.

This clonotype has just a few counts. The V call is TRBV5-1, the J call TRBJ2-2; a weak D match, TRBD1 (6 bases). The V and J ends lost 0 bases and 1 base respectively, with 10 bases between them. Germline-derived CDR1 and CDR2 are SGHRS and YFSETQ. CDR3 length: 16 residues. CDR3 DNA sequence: TGCGCCAGCAGCTTGGGGGCGACAGGGAACACCGGGGAGCTGTTTTTT. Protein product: CASSLGATGNTGELFF. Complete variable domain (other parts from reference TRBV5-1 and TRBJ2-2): KAGVTQTPRYLIKTRGQQVTLSCSPISGHRSVSWYQQTPGQGLQFLFEYFSETQRNKGNFPGRFSGRQFSNSRSEMNVSTLELGDSALYLCASSLGATGNTGELFFGEGSRLTVL.

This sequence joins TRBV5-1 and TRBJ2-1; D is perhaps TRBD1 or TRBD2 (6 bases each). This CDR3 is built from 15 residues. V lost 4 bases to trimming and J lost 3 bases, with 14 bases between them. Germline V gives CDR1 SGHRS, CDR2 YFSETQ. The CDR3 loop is CASSLAGEDYNEQFF. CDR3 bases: TGCGCCAGCAGCCTAGCAGGGGAGGACTACAATGAGCAGTTCTTC.

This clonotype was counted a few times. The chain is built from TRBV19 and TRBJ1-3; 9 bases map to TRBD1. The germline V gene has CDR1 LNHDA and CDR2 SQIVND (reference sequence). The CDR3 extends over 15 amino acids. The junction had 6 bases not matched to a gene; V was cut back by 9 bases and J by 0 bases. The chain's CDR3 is CASSGTGRSGNTIYF. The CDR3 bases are TGTGCCAGCAGTGGGACAGGGCGCTCTGGAAACACCATATATTTT. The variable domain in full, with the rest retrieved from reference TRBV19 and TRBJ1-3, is DGGITQSPKYLFRKEGQNVTLSCEQNLNHDAMYWYRQDPGQGLRLIYYSQIVNDFQKGDIAEGYSVSREKKESFPLTVTSAQKNPTAFYLCASSGTGRSGNTIYFGEGSWLTVV.

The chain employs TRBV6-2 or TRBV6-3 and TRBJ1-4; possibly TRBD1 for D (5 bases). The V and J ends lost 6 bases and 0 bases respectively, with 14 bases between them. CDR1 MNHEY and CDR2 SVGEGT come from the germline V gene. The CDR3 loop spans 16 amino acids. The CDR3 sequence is CASRWDGDSTNEKLFF. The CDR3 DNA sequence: TGTGCCAGCAGGTGGGACGGAGACTCAACTAATGAAAAACTGTTTTTT.

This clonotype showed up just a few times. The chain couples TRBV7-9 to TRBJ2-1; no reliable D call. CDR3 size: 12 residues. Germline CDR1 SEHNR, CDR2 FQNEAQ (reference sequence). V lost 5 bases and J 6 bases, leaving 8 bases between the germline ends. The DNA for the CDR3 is TGTGCCAGCAGCCTTAACAGCAATGAGCAGTTCTTC. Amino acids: CASSLNSNEQFF.

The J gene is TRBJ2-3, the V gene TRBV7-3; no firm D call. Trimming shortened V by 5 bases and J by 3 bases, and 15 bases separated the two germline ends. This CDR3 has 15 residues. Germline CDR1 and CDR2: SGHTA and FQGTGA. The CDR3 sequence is CASSTSLVETDTQYF. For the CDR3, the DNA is TGTGCCAGCAGCACCTCTCTAGTAGAAACAGATACGCAGTATTTT.

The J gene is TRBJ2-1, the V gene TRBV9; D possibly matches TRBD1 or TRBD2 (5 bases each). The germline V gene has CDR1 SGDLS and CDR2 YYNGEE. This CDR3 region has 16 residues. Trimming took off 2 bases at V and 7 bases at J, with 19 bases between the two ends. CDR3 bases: TGTGCCAGCAGCGTCCGGGACCCAGCCTCGAAGAATGAGCAGTTCTTC. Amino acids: CASSVRDPASKNEQFF.

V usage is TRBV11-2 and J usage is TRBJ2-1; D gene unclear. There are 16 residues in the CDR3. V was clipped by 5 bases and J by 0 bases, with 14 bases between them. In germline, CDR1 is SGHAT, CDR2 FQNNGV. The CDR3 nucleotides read TGTGCCAGCAGCGGCCGGCCCCTCTACTCCTACAATGAGCAGTTCTTC. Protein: CASSGRPLYSYNEQFF.

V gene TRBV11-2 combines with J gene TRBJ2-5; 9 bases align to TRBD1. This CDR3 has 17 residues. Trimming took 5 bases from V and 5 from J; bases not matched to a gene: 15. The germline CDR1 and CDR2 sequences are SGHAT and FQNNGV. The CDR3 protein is CASSRKPGQGMAETQYF. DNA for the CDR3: TGTGCCAGCAGCCGCAAACCGGGACAGGGTATGGCGGAGACCCAGTACTTC.

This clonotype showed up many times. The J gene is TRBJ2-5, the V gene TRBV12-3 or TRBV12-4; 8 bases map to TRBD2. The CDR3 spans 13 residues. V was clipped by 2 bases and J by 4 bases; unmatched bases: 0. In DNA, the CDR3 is TGTGCCAGCAGTTTACGGGGGGGAGAGACCCAGTACTTC. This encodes CASSLRGGETQYF.

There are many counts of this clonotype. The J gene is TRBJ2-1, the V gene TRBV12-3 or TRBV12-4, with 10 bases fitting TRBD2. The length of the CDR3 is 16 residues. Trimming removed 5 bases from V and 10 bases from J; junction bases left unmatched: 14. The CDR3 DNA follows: TGTGCCAGCAGTCCATTCGGGAGCGGGGGGGCGCAGGAGCAGTTCTTC. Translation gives CASSPFGSGGAQEQFF.

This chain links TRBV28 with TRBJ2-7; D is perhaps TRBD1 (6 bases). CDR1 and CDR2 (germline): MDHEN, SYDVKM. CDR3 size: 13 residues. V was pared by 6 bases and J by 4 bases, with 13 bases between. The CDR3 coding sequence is TGTGCCAGCAGCGGGACACCTACTTACGAGCAGTACGTC. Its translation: CASSGTPTYEQYV.

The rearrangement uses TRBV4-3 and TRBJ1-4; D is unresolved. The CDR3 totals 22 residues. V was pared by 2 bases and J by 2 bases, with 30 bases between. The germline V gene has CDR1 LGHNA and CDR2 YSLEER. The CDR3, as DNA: TGCGCCAGCAGCCAATTCAGCCCCCCGGGTATACCGCCGTATTTCACTAATGAAAAACTGTTTTTT. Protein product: CASSQFSPPGIPPYFTNEKLFF.

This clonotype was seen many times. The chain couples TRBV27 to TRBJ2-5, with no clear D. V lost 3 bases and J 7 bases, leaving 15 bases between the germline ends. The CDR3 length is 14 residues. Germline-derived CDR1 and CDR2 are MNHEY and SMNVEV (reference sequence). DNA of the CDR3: TGTGCCAGCAGTTTTGGAGCAGCCATGGGGACCCAGTACTTC. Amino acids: CASSFGAAMGTQYF.

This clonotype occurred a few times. In DNA, the CDR3 is TGTGCCAGCAGTTTATTGGTGGGAGTTCAGACCCAGTACTTC. Its protein is CASSLLVGVQTQYF. The chain joins TRBV12-3 or TRBV12-4 to TRBJ2-5; D is perhaps TRBD2 (5 bases). V was trimmed by 2 bases and J by 6 bases, leaving 13 bases between them. The CDR3 extends over 14 amino acids.

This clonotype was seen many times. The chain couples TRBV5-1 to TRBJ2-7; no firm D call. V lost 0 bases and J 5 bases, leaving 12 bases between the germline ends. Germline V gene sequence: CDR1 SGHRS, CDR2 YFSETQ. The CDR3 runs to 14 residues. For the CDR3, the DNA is TGCGCCAGCAGCTTGGCGTGGGTTACGGACGAGCAGTACTTC. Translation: CASSLAWVTDEQYF.

The CDR3 sequence: CASSLEVVVAFF. CDR3 bases: TGTGCCAGCAGTTTAGAGGTGGTTGTAGCTTTCTTT. V gene TRBV12-3 or TRBV12-4 combines with J gene TRBJ1-1; no firm D call. The CDR3 covers 12 residues. V was trimmed by 1 base and J by 10 bases, leaving 10 bases between them.

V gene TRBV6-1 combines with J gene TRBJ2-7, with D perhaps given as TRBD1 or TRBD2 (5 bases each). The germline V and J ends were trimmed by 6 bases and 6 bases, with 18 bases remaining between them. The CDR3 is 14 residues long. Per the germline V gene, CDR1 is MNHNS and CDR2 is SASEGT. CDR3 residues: CASRVGEDSGEQYV. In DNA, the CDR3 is TGTGCCAGCAGAGTGGGGGAAGACAGTGGCGAGCAGTACGTC.

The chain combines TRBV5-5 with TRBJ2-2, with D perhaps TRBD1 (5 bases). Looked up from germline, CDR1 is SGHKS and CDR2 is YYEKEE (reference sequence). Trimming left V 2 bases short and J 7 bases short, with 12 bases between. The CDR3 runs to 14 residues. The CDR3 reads CASSFSRVDGELFF. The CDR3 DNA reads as TGTGCCAGCAGCTTTTCCAGGGTGGACGGGGAGCTGTTTTTT. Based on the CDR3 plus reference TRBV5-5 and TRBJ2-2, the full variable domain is DAGVTQSPTHLIKTRGQQVTLRCSPISGHKSVSWYQQVLGQGPQFIFQYYEKEERGRGNFPDRFSARQFPNYSSELNVNALLLGDSALYLCASSFSRVDGELFFGEGSRLTVL.